This TCR beta chain was recovered during a study of shared clonotypes between healthy human individuals (dated by TCRdb to 2019 to 2021). In terms of the full investigation: The cohort included a few men and a couple of women between 18 and 49 years of age. The study deeply sequenced blood TCR repertoires of five healthy adults to estimate repertoire size and the extent of clonotype sharing between individuals. To increase sequencing depth and limit assay-specific biases, different laboratories used diverse techniques to prepare libraries and sequence TCR repertoires. Per donor, leukapheresis produced somewhere between about 0.8 and 9 billion PBMCs. What the authors observed across the whole study: Sampling was restricted to blood, and TCR repertoires in tissue are likely to differ from TCR repertoires in blood. Because the study included only a small number of donors, the genetic and exposure-history diversity represented was limited. Pairwise subsampling indicated that sequencing depth was expected to affect the degree of clonotype sharing among donors.

Using the deep immunoSEQ assay, multiplex PCR amplified TCR CDR3 regions from genomic DNA. Genomic DNA extracted from each cell subset was distributed evenly over all wells of several immunoSEQ 96-well plates, and each plate served as one replicate. Each replicate PCR for unsorted PBMC received approximately 300 ng genomic DNA, equal to tens of thousands of T cell genomes. Ten immunoSEQ deep assay plates were used to sequence the unsorted PBMC genomic DNA. Purified libraries were measured with a Qubit 3.0 fluorometer, size-checked on a Bioanalyzer 2100, and measured again with the KAPA Library Quantification kit. Every immunoSEQ 96-well plate was sequenced on a separate single-read 150-cycle Illumina NextSeq 550 flow cell. On the authors' methods: Because only junctional sequences without quality scores were contained in the immunoSEQ output, filtering matching that applied to full-length reads could not be performed. Sequences were annotated with PyIR, a Python wrapper for IgBLAST v1.9, and V/J genes and CDR3 were assigned using IMGT germline references. Reads with weak V/J assignments (E-value above 1e-6), missing CDR3, stop codons, out-of-frame junctions, or ambiguous translated residues were removed. A V3J clonotype was defined by an identical inferred V gene, J gene, and CDR3 amino acid sequence. To compute the percentage overlap between repertoires, the number of shared unique clonotypes was divided by the size of the smaller repertoire. Three approaches were used to assess repertoire richness: RTK rarefaction, the Chao1 estimator, and Recon v2.1 estimates of unobserved clonotypes. TCRdb provides this immuneACCESS table in a form limited to in-frame rearrangements. Some clones are lacking; in checked studies, under half of them reflect an unresolved V gene, and why the rest are absent is not known. Clone size and V and J calls were adopted from that table, with D and trimming inferred from the DNA. For this sample the table gives roughly 510,000 clones, of which roughly 85% were detected only once. Under 15% of the sample is in the top ten clones.

This clone was recorded a few times. Its cognate antigen has yet to be identified. It has no much larger one-base neighbor in the sample; base qualities were not kept. V loses 0 bases of germline sequence and J loses 6 bases, and the interval between the two ends is 12 bases. The CDR3 holds 14 amino acids from the cysteine to the phenylalanine. Left in the record is the CDR3 DNA by itself, 42 bases read in frame from the first base. CDR1 is given as SGDLS and CDR2 as YYNGEE, both from the germline V gene. The donors were healthy, HIV-negative adults who had no recently reported acute infections or vaccinations. Every donor was a Caucasian adult residing in Nashville, Tennessee, USA. For unsorted samples, tens of millions of PBMCs were counted, and genomic DNA was extracted using the QIAamp DNA Blood Mini kit. Blood was obtained by leukapheresis, after which PBMCs were separated by Ficoll-Histopaque density gradient centrifugation and cryopreserved in liquid nitrogen vapor phase.

This TCR derives from a woman between 40 and 50 years old in good health. Some clones in this sample may be carry-over from other donors' samples. Material for sequencing was PBMCs. Here the chain combines TRBV9 and TRBJ1-1; confidence is insufficient to name the D gene. The nucleotide sequence is TGTGCCAGCAGCGTAGAAGAAGGGATCGCTGAAGCTTTCTTT. The resulting protein is CASSVEEGIAEAFF. With the rest looked up from the reference TRBV9 and TRBJ1-1 genes rather than sequenced, the full variable domain is DSGVTQTPKHLITATGQRVTLRCSPRSGDLSVYWYQQSLDQGLQFLIQYYNGEERAKGNILERFSAQQFPDLHSELNLSSLELGDSALYFCASSVEEGIAEAFFGQGTRLTVV.